This TCR beta chain was captured in a study of blood T cell repertoires in COVID-19. Study context: Some COVID-19 samples were acute and others convalescent; all came from the United States, Italy and Spain. In each case, the material was cDNA or gDNA derived from T cells, B-cell-depleted T cells, or PBMCs.

Original processing notes: Scientists estimated how many nucleated cells there were by amplifying reference gene primers. Assay used: immunoSEQ multiplex PCR; TCRdb lists only in-frame clones, some missing. The V and J calls and clone size were taken over from that table, and D and trimming were inferred from the DNA. This sample has about 75,000 clones, with 84% found just once. Germline V gene sequence: CDR1 SGHNT, CDR2 YYREEE (reference sequence). V was trimmed by 1 base and J by 0 bases, leaving 11 bases between them. This CDR3 is 15 amino acids long. This clone turned up a few times. The chain carries TRBV5-4 and TRBJ2-7; D call uncertain. The sample consisted of peripheral blood. This TCR derives from a woman in her 50s with acute or convalescent COVID-19. CDR3 loop: CASSLNPGSSYEQYF. CDR3 coding DNA: TGTGCCAGCAGCTTGAATCCAGGCAGCTCCTACGAGCAGTACTTC.